This TCR beta chain was obtained from a study of neurological immune-mediated disorders. Trimming took off 4 bases at V and 1 base at J, with 4 bases between the two ends. The CDR3 totals 12 residues. CDR1 and CDR2 (germline): SGHTA, FQGNSA. Notes on the study in general: Private repertoires in all groups were suggested by the absence of shared CDR3 amino acid sequences among expanded clones across subjects. Phylogenetically, 18 of 34 multiple sclerosis patients' repertoires fell into one related-CDR3 cluster, a possible signature.

The cDNA was synthesized by means of template-switch 5'RACE, which was carried out with 10-nucleotide random UMIs. MiXCR, applied by TCRdb to the 5' RACE reads, yields one record per CDR3 protein. The sample lists approximately 70,000 distinct CDR3 sequences; about 4.2% were seen once. This clonotype was found many times. Its matching antigen is unknown. This TCR derives from a young man with multiple sclerosis. Sequences were obtained from PBMCs. The chain uses TRBV7-2 and TRBJ2-5; D call uncertain. The CDR3 is CASSWGQETQYF. The CDR3 region has the DNA TGTGCCAGCAGCTGGGGCCAAGAGACCCAGTACTTC.